The 32 T cell receptor beta chains listed next were all sequenced from one sample in a study of early T cells in non-severe SARS-CoV-2 infection. TCRdb re-analysed the 5' RACE reads in MiXCR, keeping a single row per CDR3 protein. Of about 60,000 distinct CDR3 sequences in the sample, around 9% are singletons; the top ten hold approximately 18%. The sequenced sample was whole blood. These receptors were taken from an adult who was a healthcare worker with PCR-confirmed SARS-CoV-2 infection or an uninfected control (not recorded which).

This clonotype was seen more than once but under ten times. The V gene is TRBV27, the J gene TRBJ2-5; 7 nucleotides line up with TRBD2. This CDR3 has 16 residues. Germline V gene lookup returns CDR1 MNHEY and CDR2 SMNVEV (reference sequence). Losses at the gene ends were 6 bases for V and 2 bases for J; bases not matched to a gene: 12. The CDR3 DNA reads as TGTGCCAGCAGCACCCGGGCGGGGGTACTTCAAGAGACCCAGTACTTC. It is translated as CASSTRAGVLQETQYF.

This clonotype appeared many times. The rearrangement links TRBV6-5 to TRBJ2-1, with 8 bases that match TRBD2. Germline trimming cut 7 bases from V and 6 bases from J; bases unmatched to any gene: 8. The CDR3 has 14 amino acids. Germline values: CDR1 MNHEY, CDR2 SVGAGI. DNA of the CDR3: TGTGCCAGCAAATTGGTAGCGGGAACCAATGAGCAGTTCTTC. Residues: CASKLVAGTNEQFF.

This clonotype was found many times. This rearrangement joins TRBV3-1 to TRBJ1-1; D uncertain. Germline V gene sequence: CDR1 LGHDT, CDR2 YNNKEL (reference sequence). The CDR3 sequence is 14 residues long. V lost 1 base and J 5 bases, leaving 11 bases between the germline ends. This CDR3 reads CASSQGSRLTEAFF. DNA for the CDR3: TGTGCCAGCAGCCAAGGGTCTCGGTTGACTGAAGCTTTCTTT.

Ten or more counts support this clonotype. The CDR3 region is CASSYSIGMNTGELFF. CDR3 coding DNA: TGTGCCAGCAGTTACTCGATCGGGATGAACACCGGGGAGCTGTTTTTT. The chain is built from TRBV6-5 and TRBJ2-2; D is possibly TRBD2 (5 bases). Germline CDR1 reads MNHEY; CDR2 reads SVGAGI. The V end was cut by 0 bases, the J end by 1 base, with 9 bases between. The CDR3 loop spans 16 amino acids.

The chain carries TRBV29-1 and TRBJ1-2, with unresolved D. CDR1 is SQVTM, CDR2 ANQGSEA, per germline. The CDR3 is 13 amino acids. V shed 1 base and J shed 4 bases, with 10 bases lying between them. CDR3 protein: CSVEGVDSYGYTF. CDR3 coding DNA: TGCAGCGTTGAAGGGGTAGACTCCTATGGCTACACCTTC.

The sample holds a few counts of this clonotype. The rearrangement uses TRBV18 and TRBJ2-2; 8 bases agree with TRBD1. The CDR3 is made up of 18 amino acids. Per germline, CDR1 KGHSH and CDR2 LQKENI. Unmatched junction bases numbered 10, after V lost 0 bases and J lost 4 bases. CDR3 sequence (DNA): TGTGCCAGCTCACCACCGATATGGGACAGGCGGACCACCGGGGAGCTGTTTTTT. This translates into CASSPPIWDRRTTGELFF.

This clonotype was counted many times. The CDR3, as DNA: TGTGCCACCCCAATCGACGGGGACGAGCAGTACTTC. This codes for CATPIDGDEQYF. The gene calls are TRBV28 and TRBJ2-7; perhaps TRBD2 as D (5 bases). The germline V gene has CDR1 MDHEN and CDR2 SYDVKM. The V gene lost 10 bases and the J gene lost 5 bases, with 15 bases spanning the gap. The CDR3 extends over 12 amino acids.

This clonotype came up many times. The rearrangement links TRBV18 to TRBJ1-2; 8 bases agree with TRBD1. After removal of 6 bases from V and 6 bases from J, the junction contained 9 bases not matched to a gene. The CDR3 totals 14 residues. The germline CDR1 and CDR2 sequences are KGHSH and LQKENI. The CDR3 loop reads CASSSSTGDHGYTF. Written as DNA, the CDR3 is TGTGCCAGCTCCAGTTCGACAGGGGATCATGGCTACACCTTC.

This clonotype was recorded at least ten times. The CDR3 sequence: CASRDLAKNIQYF. The CDR3 DNA is TGTGCCAGCAGGGATCTAGCCAAAAACATTCAGTACTTC. The V gene is TRBV6-1, the J gene TRBJ2-4; D not resolved. Trimming cost V 6 bases and J 0 bases, with 6 bases left between them. There are 13 residues in the CDR3. Germline V gives CDR1 MNHNS, CDR2 SASEGT.

This chain uses TRBV29-1 with TRBJ2-7, with TRBD1 matching 12 bases. The CDR3 covers 14 residues. CDR1 and CDR2 (germline): SQVTM, ANQGSEA. Losses at the gene ends were 6 bases for V and 5 bases for J; bases not matched to a gene: 8. The CDR3 spells CSVPGQGALDEQYF. Here the CDR3 DNA reads TGCAGCGTCCCGGGACAGGGGGCTCTGGACGAGCAGTACTTC.

The rearrangement uses TRBV7-2 and TRBJ2-1; 9 positions agree with TRBD1. The CDR3 runs 13 residues. Trimming cost V 1 base and J 11 bases; bases outside gene matches: 3. Germline CDR1 is SGHTA and CDR2 is FQGNSA. CDR3 coding DNA: TGTGCCAGCAGCTTAGACGGGACAGGGAAGCAGTTCTTC. This codes for CASSLDGTGKQFF.

This clonotype was recorded at least ten times. The gene calls are TRBV29-1 and TRBJ2-3; D might be TRBD2 (6 bases). V was shortened by 1 base and J by 4 bases, with 6 bases between the two germline ends. The CDR3 has 12 amino acids. The germline gives CDR1 SQVTM, CDR2 ANQGSEA. The DNA for the CDR3 is TGCAGCGTTGAAGGGGAGGCAGATACGCAGTATTTT. Translated: CSVEGEADTQYF.

This clonotype was detected many times. V is TRBV2 and J is TRBJ1-5; no firm D call. CDR3 size: 15 residues. With 5 bases removed from V and 2 bases from J, the gap between germline ends came to 13 bases. The germline V gene encodes CDR1 SNHLY and CDR2 FYNNEI. The CDR3 loop is CASSTTWVGNQPQHF. Here the CDR3 DNA reads TGTGCCAGCAGTACTACATGGGTTGGCAATCAGCCCCAGCATTTT.

This clonotype came up many times. The chain couples TRBV28 to TRBJ1-5; no clear D gene. The germline V gene encodes CDR1 MDHEN and CDR2 SYDVKM. Trimming removed 2 bases at V and 4 bases at J, with 3 bases between. The CDR3 covers 12 residues. DNA for the CDR3: TGTGCCAGCAGTTTAGAGAATCAGCCCCAGCATTTT. Amino acids: CASSLENQPQHF.

This clonotype was observed many times. The V and J genes are TRBV6-1 and TRBJ1-2; tentative D call: TRBD1 (5 bases). This CDR3 has 16 amino acids. Germline CDR1 is MNHNS and CDR2 is SASEGT. V was shortened by 4 bases and J by 4 bases, with 19 bases between the two germline ends. The CDR3 DNA reads as TGTGCCAGCAGTGGGACCGGGGCGGCGGGAATCTATGGCTACACCTTC. Amino acids: CASSGTGAAGIYGYTF.

This clonotype was observed many times. The rearrangement uses TRBV7-2 and TRBJ2-1; the match to TRBD2 covers 9 bases. The CDR3 length is 16 residues. Looked up from germline, CDR1 is SGHTA and CDR2 is FQGNSA. With 5 bases clipped from V and 1 base from J, the junction kept 6 bases outside the gene matches. The CDR3 loop is CASSLSGSGSYNEQFF. Written as DNA, the CDR3 is TGTGCCAGCAGCCTTAGCGGGAGTGGGTCCTACAATGAGCAGTTCTTC.

At least ten counts were recorded for this clonotype. The V gene is TRBV7-2, the J gene TRBJ1-3; the match to TRBD1 covers 8 bases. Germline CDR1 and CDR2: SGHTA and FQGNSA. V shed 1 base and J 4 bases; nucleotides not matched to a gene: 0. The CDR3 has 14 residues. This chain's CDR3 is CASSLGTGGNTIYF. CDR3 sequence (DNA): TGTGCCAGCAGCTTAGGGACAGGGGGAAACACCATATATTTT. Full variable domain (missing parts from reference TRBV7-2 and TRBJ1-3): GAGVSQSPSNKVTEKGKDVELRCDPISGHTALYWYRQSLGQGLEFLIYFQGNSAPDKSGLPSDRFSAERTGGSVSTLTIQRTQQEDSAVYLCASSLGTGGNTIYFGEGSWLTVV.

The chain has TRBV6-1 and TRBJ2-2, with 14 positions matching TRBD2. Germline CDR1 MNHNS, CDR2 SASEGT. With 3 bases clipped from V and 7 bases from J, the junction kept 10 bases outside the gene matches. The CDR3 has 18 amino acids. CDR3 protein: CASSDMGTSGRLSGELFF. The CDR3 DNA is TGTGCCAGCAGTGACATGGGGACTAGCGGGAGACTTAGCGGGGAGCTGTTTTTT.

This clonotype was counted many times. The chain combines TRBV6-6 with TRBJ2-7; possibly TRBD1 for D (5 bases). Deletions cut 2 bases from V and 4 bases from J, with 9 bases between. The CDR3 has 13 residues. The germline V gene has CDR1 MNHNY and CDR2 SVGAGI (reference sequence). DNA for the CDR3: TGTGCCAGCAGTTACGAGGCAGGGTACGAGCAGTACTTC. Residues: CASSYEAGYEQYF.

This clonotype was detected many times. This chain links TRBV12-3 or TRBV12-4 with TRBJ2-1; 8 positions match TRBD2. V lost 10 bases and J lost 1; bases outside the gene matches: 6. The CDR3 has 14 amino acids. The CDR3 nucleotides are TGTGCCACCTCACGGGGGGGTTCCTACAATGAGCAGTTCTTC. As protein: CATSRGGSYNEQFF.

The chain recombines TRBV6-1 with TRBJ2-7; D perhaps matches TRBD1 (5 bases). V was pared by 6 bases and J by 0 bases, with 12 bases between. The CDR3 is made up of 14 amino acids. Germline assignment: CDR1 MNHNS and CDR2 SASEGT. Here the CDR3 reads CASRVGHLSYEQYF. The CDR3 bases are TGTGCCAGCAGAGTGGGGCATCTCTCCTACGAGCAGTACTTC.

This clonotype was counted only a few times. This chain joins TRBV6-5 and TRBJ2-7; the match to TRBD2 covers 7 bases. Trimming removed 5 bases from V and 2 bases from J; junction bases left unmatched: 9. Germline V gives CDR1 MNHEY, CDR2 SVGAGI. This CDR3 comprises 15 residues. In nucleotides, the CDR3 is TGTGCCAGCAGTAGTGCTAGCGGTCGAACCTACGAGCAGTACTTC. This translates into CASSSASGRTYEQYF.

There are a few counts of this clonotype. This sequence joins TRBV7-8 and TRBJ2-3; 11 bases map to TRBD2. The CDR3 extends over 15 amino acids. From germline, CDR1 is SGHVS and CDR2 FQNEAQ. The ends lost 0 bases at V and 4 bases at J; junction bases unmatched: 0. CDR3 loop: CASSLASGRADTQYF. The DNA of the CDR3 is TGTGCCAGCAGCTTAGCTAGCGGGAGGGCAGATACGCAGTATTTT.

The chain uses TRBV27 and TRBJ2-5; TRBD2 matches at 7 bases. Per the germline V gene, CDR1 is MNHEY and CDR2 is SMNVEV (reference sequence). V was pared by 6 bases and J by 5 bases, with 18 bases of the junction left unmatched. The CDR3 totals 17 residues. CDR3 sequence: CASSPKGGAGTVETQYF. The CDR3 DNA is TGTGCCAGCAGCCCAAAAGGCGGAGCGGGAACGGTGGAGACCCAGTACTTC.

The J gene is TRBJ2-1, the V gene TRBV30; the match to TRBD2 covers 9 bases. There are 15 residues in the CDR3. V gave up 1 base and J gave up 9 bases; unmatched junction bases: 10. CDR1 is GTSNPN and CDR2 is SVGIG in the germline V gene (reference sequence). The CDR3 DNA follows: TGTGCCTGGAGTGAAGGTAGCGGGAGTGGGAGTGAGCAGTTCTTC. This encodes CAWSEGSGSGSEQFF.

This clonotype occurred many times. The V and J genes are TRBV10-3 and TRBJ2-1; possible D gene TRBD1, 6 bases. V was cut by 8 bases and J by 9 bases, with 17 bases left in between. This CDR3 is built from 13 residues. The V gene's germline CDR1 is ENHRY and CDR2 SYGVKD. CDR3 in DNA: TGTGCCATCTCAGGGGCCAGAGACGGTGAGCAGTTCTTC. It translates to CAISGARDGEQFF.

The chain combines TRBV14 with TRBJ1-1; D unclear. From germline, CDR1 is SGHDN and CDR2 FVKESK. The CDR3 contains 13 residues. Between the trimmed V and J ends, which lost 2 bases and 11 bases, there was a span of 15 bases. DNA for the CDR3: TGTGCCAGCAGCCAAAATCCTCTCGAGCTGGCTTTCTTT. It codes for CASSQNPLELAFF. Drawing the rest from reference TRBV14 and TRBJ1-1, the complete variable domain is EAGVTQFPSHSVIEKGQTVTLRCDPISGHDNLYWYRRVMGKEIKFLLHFVKESKQDESGMPNNRFLAERTGGTYSTLKVQPAELEDSGVYFCASSQNPLELAFFGQGTRLTVV.

This clonotype showed up many times. This chain connects TRBV28 to TRBJ1-1; TRBD1 aligns across 11 bases. This CDR3 is 16 amino acids long. Germline-derived CDR1 and CDR2 are MDHEN and SYDVKM. Germline trimming cut 3 bases from V and 2 bases from J; bases unmatched to any gene: 5. The CDR3 loop reads CASSFPRTGGNTEAFF. For the CDR3, the DNA is TGTGCCAGCAGTTTCCCTCGGACAGGGGGCAACACTGAAGCTTTCTTT.

This clonotype showed up many times. This sequence joins TRBV7-2 and TRBJ2-5; D ambiguous. Per germline, CDR1 SGHTA and CDR2 FQGNSA. The CDR3 sequence is 14 residues long. V gave up 5 bases and J gave up 2 bases, with 12 bases separating them. In DNA form, the CDR3 reads TGTGCCAGCAGCCCCGGTTGGGGTCAAGAGACCCAGTACTTC. It specifies CASSPGWGQETQYF.

This clonotype occurred many times. The chain combines TRBV19 with TRBJ2-2; D perhaps matches TRBD1 (5 bases). Germline CDR1 LNHDA, CDR2 SQIVND (reference sequence). This CDR3 contains 17 residues. Trimming took 5 bases from V and 0 from J, leaving 16 bases between them. The CDR3 region is CASSFHPSRANTGELFF. The CDR3 DNA sequence: TGTGCCAGTAGTTTCCATCCCTCCAGGGCGAACACCGGGGAGCTGTTTTTT.

This clonotype was seen a handful of times. This chain joins TRBV5-5 and TRBJ1-6; D is perhaps TRBD1 (6 bases). CDR3 length: 16 residues. Trimming left V 6 bases short and J 0 bases short, with 13 bases between. CDR1 and CDR2 from the germline V gene are SGHKS and YYEKEE (reference sequence). CDR3 DNA: TGTGCCAGCACACCTCAGGGGAGCTCCTATAATTCACCCCTCCACTTT. This codes for CASTPQGSSYNSPLHF.

This clonotype came up a few times. The chain recombines TRBV19 with TRBJ1-1; 9 bases agree with TRBD1. There are 16 residues in the CDR3. The V gene's germline CDR1 is LNHDA and CDR2 SQIVND (reference sequence). Trimming cost V 7 bases and J 4 bases; bases outside gene matches: 13. CDR3 residues: CASNARDRVRGTEAFF. The CDR3 DNA sequence: TGTGCCAGTAACGCCCGGGACAGGGTACGAGGCACTGAAGCTTTCTTT.